This passage covers 14 T cell receptor beta chains from one sample sequenced in a study of identical twins (dated by TCRdb to about 2016). Libraries were made using 5' RACE. The instrument was an Illumina HiSeq 2000. Using fastp trimming at Q25 and MiXCR clonotype assembly, TCRdb reanalyzed the public sequencing data and kept in-frame beta chains. Rows merge per CDR3 protein into single entries with the most common DNA and genes. For this sample the table gives a few hundred thousand distinct CDR3 sequences, of which more than 8% were detected only once. The biggest ten clones account for approximately 7% of the sample. This sample also appeared in a second study, on yellow fever vaccine responses in identical twins.

Sequencing was done on a sample of CD8+ T cells sorted from blood. Receptors originate from a woman younger than 35 in good health.

This clonotype was counted at least ten times. The chain couples TRBV5-5 to TRBJ2-5; 9 nucleotides agree with TRBD1. Germline V gives CDR1 SGHKS, CDR2 YYEKEE (reference sequence). Losses at the gene ends were 2 bases for V and 5 bases for J; bases not matched to a gene: 10. The CDR3 runs to 16 residues. The CDR3 sequence: CASSFFAGTGFETQYF. In nucleotides, the CDR3 is TGTGCCAGCAGCTTTTTTGCCGGGACAGGGTTCGAGACCCAGTACTTC.

This clonotype was seen more than once but under ten times. The chain employs TRBV20-1 and TRBJ2-7; unclear D gene. The germline V and J ends were trimmed by 1 base and 0 bases, with 7 bases remaining between them. In germline, CDR1 is DFQATT, CDR2 SNEGSKA (reference sequence). This CDR3 spans 13 amino acids. CDR3 amino acids: CSARGFSSYEQYF. CDR3 sequence (DNA): TGCAGTGCTAGAGGCTTTAGCTCCTACGAGCAGTACTTC.

This clonotype was detected many times. The gene calls are TRBV7-9 and TRBJ1-2, with 9 bases identical to TRBD1. Germline loops: CDR1 SEHNR, CDR2 FQNEAQ (reference sequence). This CDR3 spans 15 amino acids. V was clipped by 5 bases and J by 5 bases; unmatched bases: 9. The CDR3 sequence: CASSHSGQGNYGYTF. The CDR3 bases are TGTGCCAGCAGCCACTCGGGACAGGGTAATTATGGCTACACCTTC.

This clonotype was picked up a small number of times. The chain joins TRBV30 to TRBJ2-7, with D possibly matching TRBD2 (5 bases). V shed 6 bases and J shed 7 bases, with 16 bases lying between them. Germline CDR1 and CDR2: GTSNPN and SVGIG (reference sequence). There are 12 residues in the CDR3. The CDR3 sequence is CACGVTVGEQYF. The CDR3 nucleotides are TGTGCCTGCGGGGTGACGGTGGGGGAGCAGTACTTC.

The gene calls are TRBV12-3 or TRBV12-4 and TRBJ2-3; 7 nucleotides align to TRBD2. This CDR3 spans 19 amino acids. The CDR3 nucleotides are TGTACCTGCAGTTTACCCCAGTTGCCGGGGGGAACTAGCACAGATACGCAGTATTTT. Its translation is CTCSLPQLPGGTSTDTQYF.

This clonotype was seen only a few times. This sequence joins TRBV20-1 and TRBJ2-3, with TRBD2 identical over 11 bases. V dropped 3 bases and J dropped 0; count of bases not matched to a gene: 11. Germline V CDR1 and CDR2: DFQATT, SNEGSKA (reference sequence). This CDR3 is 18 amino acids long. CDR3 sequence (DNA): TGCAGTGCTAGTGGCTTGACTAGCGGGGAAAGTAGCACAGATACGCAGTATTTT. It specifies CSASGLTSGESSTDTQYF.

The sample holds many counts of this clonotype. The rearrangement joins TRBV12-3 or TRBV12-4 to TRBJ2-2; D is uncertain. CDR3 length equals 14 residues. The V and J ends lost 7 bases and 3 bases respectively, with 12 bases between them. CDR3 sequence reads: CASMVWGYTGELFF. In nucleotides, the CDR3 is TGTGCCAGCATGGTTTGGGGATACACCGGGGAGCTGTTTTTT.

The CDR3 loop reads CASSLLTGRTEAFF. The CDR3 DNA is TGTGCCAGCAGCCTGTTGACAGGGCGAACTGAAGCTTTCTTT. The rearrangement joins TRBV5-6 to TRBJ1-1; 7 bases fit TRBD1. The CDR3 length is 14 residues. V was clipped by 4 bases and J by 5 bases; unmatched bases: 8. Germline-derived CDR1 and CDR2 are SGHDT and YYEEEE.

The chain combines TRBV5-6 with TRBJ2-3, with TRBD2 as a possible D gene (5 bases). This CDR3 comprises 18 residues. V was pared by 3 bases and J by 1 base, with 21 bases between. Germline V CDR1 and CDR2: SGHDT, YYEEEE. The CDR3 DNA follows: TGTGCCAGCAGCTCCCGGGATAGCTATCCGGTTGGCACAGATACGCAGTATTTT. Translation gives CASSSRDSYPVGTDTQYF. Looking up the rest from reference TRBV5-6 and TRBJ2-3 gives the full variable domain: DAGVTQSPTHLIKTRGQQVTLRCSPKSGHDTVSWYQQALGQGPQFIFQYYEEEERQRGNFPDRFSGHQFPNYSSELNVNALLLGDSALYLCASSSRDSYPVGTDTQYFGPGTRLTVL.

This clonotype appeared a few times. An end of the junction does not agree with germline; a read error may underlie this. The chain joins TRBV7-9 to TRBJ2-3; D unresolved. Germline V gene sequence: CDR1 SEHNR, CDR2 FQNEAQ (reference sequence). The CDR3 is 12 amino acids. The CDR3 region has the DNA TGTGCCAGCAGCATAGCAACAGATACGCAGTATTTT. This encodes CASSIATDTQYF.

The chain carries TRBV7-9 and TRBJ2-5; 14 bases align to TRBD2. The CDR3 sequence is 17 residues long. J was trimmed by 5 bases and V by 4 bases; bases with no gene match: 9. Germline CDR1 SEHNR, CDR2 FQNEAQ (reference sequence). The CDR3 loop is CASSWMGLAGDWETQYF. DNA for the CDR3: TGTGCCAGCAGCTGGATGGGACTAGCGGGAGACTGGGAGACCCAGTACTTC.

Only a few counts were recorded for this clonotype. The rearrangement joins TRBV2 to TRBJ2-2; the D gene is possibly TRBD1 (5 bases). The CDR3 runs to 16 residues. Germline CDR1 and CDR2: SNHLY and FYNNEI. Trimming removed 6 bases at V and 3 bases at J, with 17 bases between. CDR3 loop: CASSVEPDRDTGELFF. The CDR3, as DNA: TGTGCCAGCAGCGTGGAACCTGACAGAGACACCGGGGAGCTGTTTTTT.

In this sample, this clonotype turned up a few times. V usage is TRBV28 and J usage is TRBJ2-7, with a possible D match to TRBD2 (5 bases). V was shortened by 7 bases and J by 2 bases, with 15 bases between the two germline ends. Germline V gene lookup returns CDR1 MDHEN and CDR2 SYDVKM. The CDR3 runs to 14 residues. The CDR3 here is CASNFGGRTYEQYF. The CDR3 DNA reads as TGTGCCAGCAACTTTGGAGGACGAACCTACGAGCAGTACTTC.

This clonotype has ten or more counts. The genes are TRBV10-1 and TRBJ2-1, with D uncertain. The ends were cut back, 2 bases at V and 6 bases at J, with 8 bases in the middle. This CDR3 has 13 residues. Germline values: CDR1 WNHNN, CDR2 SYGVQD (reference sequence). CDR3 amino acids: CASSEKTRNEQFF. In DNA, the CDR3 is TGCGCCAGCAGTGAGAAGACCCGCAATGAGCAGTTCTTC.